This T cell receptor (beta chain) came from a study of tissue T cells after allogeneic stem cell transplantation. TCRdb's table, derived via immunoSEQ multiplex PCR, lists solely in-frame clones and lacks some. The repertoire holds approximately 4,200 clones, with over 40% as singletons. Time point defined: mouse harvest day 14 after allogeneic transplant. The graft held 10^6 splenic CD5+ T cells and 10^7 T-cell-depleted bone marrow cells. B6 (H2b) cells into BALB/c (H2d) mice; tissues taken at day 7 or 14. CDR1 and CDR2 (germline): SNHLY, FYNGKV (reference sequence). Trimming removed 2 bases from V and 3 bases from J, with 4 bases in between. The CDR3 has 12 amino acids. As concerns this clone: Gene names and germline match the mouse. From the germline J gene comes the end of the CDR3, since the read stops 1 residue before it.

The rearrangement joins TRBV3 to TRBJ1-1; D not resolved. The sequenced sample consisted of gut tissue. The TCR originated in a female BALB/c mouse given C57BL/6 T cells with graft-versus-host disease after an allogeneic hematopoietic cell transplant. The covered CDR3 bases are TGTGCCAGCAGCTTAAGAGACACAGAAGTCTTC. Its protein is CASSLRDTEVF. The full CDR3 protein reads CASSLRDTEVFF.